Included here is one T cell receptor beta chain sequence, with context. TCRdb keeps only in-frame clones here, not all; method: immunoSEQ multiplex PCR. The repertoire includes around 160,000 clones, 80% to 90% of them detected once, and around 4.9% sits in the top ten. The data are from a study of T cell responses to AZD1222 COVID-19 vaccine. Germline V lookup: CDR1 MNHNS, CDR2 SASEGT. The CDR3 loop spans 16 amino acids. Trimming at V came to 2 bases and at J to 3 bases, leaving 7 bases not matched to a gene. The material sequenced was peripheral blood, taken on day 0 of AZD1222 vaccination. The chain carries TRBV6-1 and TRBJ1-5; 7 bases are a match to TRBD1. This TCR was recovered from an adult in good health. The CDR3 DNA follows: TGTGCCAGCAGTGAATTTGAGGACAGGAACAATCAGCCCCAGCATTTT. Translating it yields CASSEFEDRNNQPQHF.